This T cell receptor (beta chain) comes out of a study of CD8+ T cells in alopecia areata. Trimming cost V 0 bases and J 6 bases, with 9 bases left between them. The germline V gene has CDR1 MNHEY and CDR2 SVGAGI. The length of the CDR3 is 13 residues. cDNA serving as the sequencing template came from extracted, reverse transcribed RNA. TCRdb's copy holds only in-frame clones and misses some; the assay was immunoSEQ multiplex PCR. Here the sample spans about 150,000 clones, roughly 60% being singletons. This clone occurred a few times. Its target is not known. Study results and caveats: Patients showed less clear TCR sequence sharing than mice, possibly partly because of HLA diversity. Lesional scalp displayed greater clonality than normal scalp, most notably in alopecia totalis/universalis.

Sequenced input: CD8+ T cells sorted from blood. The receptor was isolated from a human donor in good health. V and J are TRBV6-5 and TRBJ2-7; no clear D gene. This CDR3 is CASSYSSGPEQYF. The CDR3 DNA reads TGTGCCAGCAGTTACTCCTCCGGGCCCGAGCAGTACTTC.